What follows are 29 T cell receptor beta chains derived from one specimen sequenced in a study of T cells after somatic rescue of genetic block (TCRdb year 2020). Library method: the immunoSEQ multiplex PCR assay. TCRdb's version of the immuneACCESS table is confined to in-frame rearrangements and falls short of the full clone set. An unresolved V gene accounts for under half of the shortfall where checked; the remainder is of unknown origin. Within this sample are over 9,500 clones, with over 65% of them counted one time only. The ten largest clones represent under 25% of the sample. Material: peripheral blood mononuclear cells (PBMCs). The origin of the receptors is a boy aged 5-17 years.

This chain joins TRBV6-5 and TRBJ1-4; D not certain. The CDR3 spans 15 residues. The germline V gene has CDR1 MNHEY and CDR2 SVGAGI. Trimming left V 4 bases short and J 3 bases short, with 12 bases between. The CDR3: CASSSPRQANEKLFF. The CDR3 DNA follows: TGTGCCAGCAGTTCTCCACGGCAGGCTAATGAAAAACTGTTTTTT.

The chain joins TRBV7-9 to TRBJ2-7; D could derive from TRBD1 or TRBD2 (5 bases each). CDR1 SEHNR and CDR2 FQNEAQ come from the germline V gene (reference sequence). The CDR3 is made up of 14 amino acids. V dropped 3 bases and J dropped 5 bases, with 14 bases sitting between them. In nucleotides, the CDR3 is TGTGCCAGCAGCTTCCCCGGGACCCTCAACGAGCAGTACTTC. The encoded protein is CASSFPGTLNEQYF.

The sample holds a few counts of this clone. The rearrangement links TRBV18 to TRBJ2-7; 7 bases are a match to TRBD1. The ends lost 2 bases at V and 3 bases at J; junction bases unmatched: 1. CDR1 KGHSH and CDR2 LQKENI come from the germline V gene. This CDR3 is built from 13 residues. The CDR3: CASSPGQVYEQYF. The CDR3, as DNA: TGTGCCAGCTCACCAGGACAGGTCTACGAGCAGTACTTC.

The V and J genes are TRBV2 and TRBJ2-2; 8 positions agree with TRBD2. J was trimmed by 3 bases and V by 6 bases; bases with no gene match: 9. This CDR3 region has 16 residues. Germline V gene lookup returns CDR1 SNHLY and CDR2 FYNNEI. This CDR3 reads CASSPLAGRDTGELFF. CDR3 DNA: TGTGCCAGCAGCCCTTTAGCGGGACGCGACACCGGGGAGCTGTTTTTT.

This clone was found once. The rearrangement joins TRBV15 to TRBJ1-3; D is unresolved. This CDR3 is built from 14 residues. Per germline, CDR1 LNHNV and CDR2 YYDKDF (reference sequence). V lost 0 bases and J lost 0, with 3 bases in between. The CDR3 DNA sequence: TGTGCCACCAGCAGAGATCACTCTGGAAACACCATATATTTT. Translating gives CATSRDHSGNTIYF.

The chain has TRBV6-1 and TRBJ1-2; D possibly corresponds to TRBD1 (5 bases). The V gene lost 3 bases and the J gene lost 10 bases, with 15 bases spanning the gap. Germline V gene data show CDR1 as MNHNS and CDR2 as SASEGT. The CDR3 totals 13 residues. CDR3 DNA: TGTGCCAGCAGTGAGCGTCAGGGATACGACTACACCTTC. Its protein product is CASSERQGYDYTF.

The genes are TRBV5-4 and TRBJ2-5; no definite D call. Deletions cut 2 bases from V and 5 bases from J, with 10 bases between. The CDR3 sequence is 13 residues long. Germline assignment: CDR1 SGHNT and CDR2 YYREEE (reference sequence). As DNA, the CDR3 is TGTGCCAGCAGCTTCGCTATCGGGGAGACCCAGTACTTC. Encoded protein: CASSFAIGETQYF.

The chain has TRBV15 and TRBJ2-5, with TRBD1 as a possible D gene (6 bases). Trimming removed 1 base from V and 0 bases from J, with 12 bases in between. The CDR3 sequence is 16 residues long. CDR1 LNHNV and CDR2 YYDKDF come from the germline V gene (reference sequence). CDR3 in amino acids: CATSRGDGGDQETQYF. Written as DNA, the CDR3 is TGTGCCACCAGCAGAGGAGATGGGGGCGACCAAGAGACCCAGTACTTC.

The J gene is TRBJ2-3, the V gene TRBV18; D might be TRBD2 (5 bases). CDR1 is KGHSH and CDR2 is LQKENI in the germline V gene. V was cut by 0 bases and J by 6 bases, with 10 bases left in between. The CDR3 extends over 14 amino acids. CDR3 sequence: CASSPPGVRDTQYF. CDR3 nucleotides: TGTGCCAGCTCACCACCGGGAGTGAGGGATACGCAGTATTTT.

The V gene is TRBV30, the J gene TRBJ2-2, with a tentative D call TRBD1 (6 bases). This CDR3 region has 13 residues. CDR1 and CDR2 from the germline V gene are GTSNPN and SVGIG (reference sequence). Trimming cost V 6 bases and J 2 bases, with 10 bases left between them. The CDR3 loop is CACKTGNTGELFF. The CDR3 DNA reads TGTGCCTGCAAGACAGGTAACACCGGGGAGCTGTTTTTT.

V is TRBV28 and J is TRBJ2-3, with 10 bases identical to TRBD2. CDR3 length: 17 residues. V shed 5 bases, J shed 0 bases, and the junction held 8 bases outside the gene matches. Per the germline V gene, CDR1 is MDHEN and CDR2 is SYDVKM. For the CDR3, the DNA is TGTGCCAGCAGTGGGCTAGCGGGGGCCCCTAGCACAGATACGCAGTATTTT. Protein sequence: CASSGLAGAPSTDTQYF.

CDR3 bases: TGTGCCAGTAGTACCGAGGGGTACTATGGCTACACCTTC. This encodes CASSTEGYYGYTF. This chain connects TRBV19 to TRBJ1-2; a weak D match, TRBD1 (5 bases). Trimming cost V 4 bases and J 3 bases, with 9 bases left between them. The V gene's germline CDR1 is LNHDA and CDR2 SQIVND (reference sequence). The CDR3 contains 13 residues.

The chain combines TRBV7-9 with TRBJ1-2; no clear D gene. CDR1 is SEHNR, CDR2 FQNEAQ, per germline (reference sequence). V lost 2 bases and J lost 4, with 11 bases in between. CDR3 length: 14 amino acids. The CDR3 loop reads CASSLREGGYGYTF. The CDR3 nucleotides are TGTGCCAGCAGCTTACGCGAGGGAGGCTATGGCTACACCTTC.

The gene calls are TRBV10-2 and TRBJ2-1; TRBD2 agrees at 12 bases. Germline trimming cut 4 bases from V and 5 bases from J; bases unmatched to any gene: 9. Per germline, CDR1 WSHSY and CDR2 SAAADI. The CDR3 sequence is 17 residues long. This CDR3 is CASSVPTSGSIHNEQFF. The CDR3 DNA is TGCGCCAGCAGTGTGCCGACTAGCGGGAGTATCCACAATGAGCAGTTCTTC.

CDR3: CAISEGHRLDTQYF. The CDR3 DNA sequence: TGTGCCATCAGTGAGGGGCACCGCTTAGATACGCAGTATTTT. The V and J genes are TRBV10-3 and TRBJ2-3; D uncertain. Germline V gives CDR1 ENHRY, CDR2 SYGVKD. V was clipped by 2 bases and J by 5 bases, with 11 bases between them. The CDR3 contains 14 residues.

The chain employs TRBV30 and TRBJ1-2; weak D call: TRBD1 (6 bases). This CDR3 contains 16 residues. The V end lost 0 bases, the J end lost 8 bases, and 22 bases lay between the germline ends. Germline V gene data show CDR1 as GTSNPN and CDR2 as SVGIG (reference sequence). This CDR3 reads CAWSVPMSRGLGGYTF. The CDR3 DNA follows: TGTGCCTGGAGTGTACCCATGAGCAGGGGCCTTGGAGGCTACACCTTC.

This chain joins TRBV7-2 and TRBJ2-5; D is unclear. Trimming removed 1 base from V and 2 bases from J, with 5 bases in between. The CDR3 loop spans 13 amino acids. Germline CDR1 is SGHTA and CDR2 is FQGNSA. CDR3 protein: CASSLVYQETQYF. The DNA for the CDR3 is TGTGCCAGCAGCTTAGTGTATCAAGAGACCCAGTACTTC.

The rearrangement uses TRBV9 and TRBJ1-1; 10 bases agree with TRBD1. V lost 0 bases, J lost 7 bases, and 3 bases stayed unmatched. Germline V CDR1 and CDR2: SGDLS, YYNGEE. The CDR3 extends over 14 amino acids. CDR3 sequence reads: CASSVAGQGIEAFF. DNA for the CDR3: TGTGCCAGCAGCGTAGCGGGACAGGGGATTGAAGCTTTCTTT.

V and J are TRBV28 and TRBJ2-7, with D perhaps TRBD2 (6 bases). The CDR3 contains 14 residues. Trimming pared 5 bases from V and 4 bases from J, leaving 15 bases between. Germline lookup yields CDR1 MDHEN and CDR2 SYDVKM. The CDR3: CASSHFAGRYEQYF. The CDR3 region has the DNA TGTGCCAGCAGTCACTTCGCGGGGCGGTACGAGCAGTACTTC.

V gene TRBV5-4 combines with J gene TRBJ2-3, with D perhaps matching TRBD2 (5 bases). CDR1 is SGHNT and CDR2 is YYREEE in the germline V gene (reference sequence). The CDR3 contains 13 residues. Trimming took off 5 bases at V and 0 bases at J, with 7 bases between the two ends. In DNA, the CDR3 is TGTGCCAGCAGTAGGACTAGCACAGATACGCAGTATTTT. Its translation: CASSRTSTDTQYF.

By share of the sample, this clone is large. The V gene is TRBV7-9, the J gene TRBJ1-1; D is unresolved. V was clipped by 7 bases and J by 1 base, with 10 bases between them. The CDR3 sequence is 13 residues long. Germline CDR1 and CDR2: SEHNR and FQNEAQ (reference sequence). DNA for the CDR3: TGTGCCAGCATAACAGAGGGGAACACTGAAGCTTTCTTT. Translating gives CASITEGNTEAFF.

This chain connects TRBV9 to TRBJ2-5; TRBD1 or TRBD2 may be the D gene (5 bases each). Germline CDR1 is SGDLS and CDR2 is YYNGEE. V shed 4 bases and J shed 2 bases, with 12 bases lying between them. CDR3 length equals 14 residues. CDR3 coding DNA: TGTGCCAGCAGCCCCAGGGACCAACAAGAGACCCAGTACTTC. Protein sequence: CASSPRDQQETQYF.

The count of this clone is one. An end of the junction differs from the germline gene, which may be a read error. This chain connects TRBV7-9 to TRBJ2-1; D is uncertain. This CDR3 region has 8 residues. CDR1 and CDR2 (germline): SEHNR, FQNEAQ (reference sequence). In DNA, the CDR3 is TGTGCCAGCAGCTTAGAAGTCTTC. It yields the protein CASSLEVF.

The chain uses TRBV10-3 and TRBJ2-3; possibly TRBD2 for D (6 bases). Germline V gene lookup returns CDR1 ENHRY and CDR2 SYGVKD. The length of the CDR3 is 15 residues. V was cut by 4 bases and J by 0 bases, with 11 bases left in between. Here the CDR3 reads CAISGDSPSTDTQYF. CDR3 sequence (DNA): TGTGCCATCAGTGGGGACTCGCCTAGCACAGATACGCAGTATTTT.

This rearrangement joins TRBV10-3 to TRBJ2-7; 10 nucleotides agree with TRBD1. Germline V gene lookup returns CDR1 ENHRY and CDR2 SYGVKD. V was clipped by 11 bases and J by 5 bases; unmatched bases: 12. The CDR3 contains 14 residues. CDR3 nucleotides: TGTGCCCCACCCCGCCGGGACAGGGGCCACGAGCAGTACTTC. It codes for CAPPRRDRGHEQYF.

The chain is built from TRBV5-4 and TRBJ2-3; 11 nucleotides line up with TRBD2. Germline V gene data show CDR1 as SGHNT and CDR2 as YYREEE (reference sequence). The CDR3 loop spans 14 amino acids. V was pared by 4 bases and J by 7 bases, with 5 bases of the junction left unmatched. In DNA, the CDR3 is TGTGCCAGCAGCCCCCTGACTAGCGGGAATACGCAGTATTTT. This encodes CASSPLTSGNTQYF.

V gene TRBV30 combines with J gene TRBJ1-1, with D unclear. In germline, CDR1 is GTSNPN, CDR2 SVGIG (reference sequence). The CDR3 has 15 residues. Between the trimmed V and J ends, which lost 0 bases and 0 bases, there was a span of 11 bases. The CDR3 protein is CAWSVYRVLNTEAFF. The CDR3 DNA reads TGTGCCTGGAGTGTTTACCGGGTCCTGAACACTGAAGCTTTCTTT.

The chain employs TRBV5-4 and TRBJ2-2, with a weak D call TRBD1 (5 bases). Germline CDR1 SGHNT, CDR2 YYREEE (reference sequence). The CDR3 consists of 14 residues. The V and J ends lost 2 bases and 2 bases respectively, with 7 bases between them. CDR3 sequence reads: CASSFDRNTGELFF. CDR3 nucleotides: TGTGCCAGCAGCTTTGACAGAAACACCGGGGAGCTGTTTTTT.

The chain has TRBV5-6 and TRBJ2-4; no clear D gene. This CDR3 has 11 amino acids. The V end lost 4 bases, the J end lost 8 bases, and 7 bases lay between the germline ends. Germline V gives CDR1 SGHDT, CDR2 YYEEEE. Written as DNA, the CDR3 is TGTGCCAGCAGCCTAGGCTACATTCAGTACTTC. Amino acid sequence: CASSLGYIQYF.